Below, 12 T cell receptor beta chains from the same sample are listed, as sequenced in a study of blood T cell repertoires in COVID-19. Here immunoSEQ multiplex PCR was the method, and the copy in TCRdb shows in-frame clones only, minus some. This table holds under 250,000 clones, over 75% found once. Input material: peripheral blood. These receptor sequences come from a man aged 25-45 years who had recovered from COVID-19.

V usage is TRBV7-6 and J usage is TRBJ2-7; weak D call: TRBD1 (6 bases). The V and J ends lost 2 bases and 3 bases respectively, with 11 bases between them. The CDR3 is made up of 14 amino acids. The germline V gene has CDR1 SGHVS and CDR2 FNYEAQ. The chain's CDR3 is CASSLYAGDYEQYF. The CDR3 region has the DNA TGTGCCAGCAGCTTATACGCAGGGGACTACGAGCAGTACTTC.

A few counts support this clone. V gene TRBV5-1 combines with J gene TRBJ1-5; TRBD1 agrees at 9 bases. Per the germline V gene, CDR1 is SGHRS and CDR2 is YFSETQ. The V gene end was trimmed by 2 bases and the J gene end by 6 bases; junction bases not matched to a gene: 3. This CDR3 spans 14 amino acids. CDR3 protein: CASSLTGGGQPQHF. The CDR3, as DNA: TGCGCCAGCAGCTTAACAGGGGGCGGTCAGCCCCAGCATTTT.

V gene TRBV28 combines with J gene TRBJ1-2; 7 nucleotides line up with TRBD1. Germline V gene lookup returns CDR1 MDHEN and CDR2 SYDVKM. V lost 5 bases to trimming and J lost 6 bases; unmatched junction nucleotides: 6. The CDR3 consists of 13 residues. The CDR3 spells CASSPGTADGYTF. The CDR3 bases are TGTGCCAGCAGTCCCGGGACAGCGGATGGCTACACCTTC.

In DNA, the CDR3 is TGTGCCAGCAGTGCCTTACAGGGGAACACAGATACGCAGTATTTT. Its protein is CASSALQGNTDTQYF. The chain combines TRBV2 with TRBJ2-3; 7 nucleotides match TRBD1. With 4 bases clipped from V and 2 bases from J, the junction kept 6 bases outside the gene matches. The CDR3 extends over 15 amino acids. The germline gives CDR1 SNHLY, CDR2 FYNNEI.

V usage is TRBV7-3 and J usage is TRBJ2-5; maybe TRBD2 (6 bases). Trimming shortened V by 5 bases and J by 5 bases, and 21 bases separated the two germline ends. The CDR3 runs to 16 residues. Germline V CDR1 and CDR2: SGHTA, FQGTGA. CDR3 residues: CASSQGGRGQGETQYF. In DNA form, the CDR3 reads TGTGCCAGCAGCCAAGGCGGGCGGGGTCAGGGTGAGACCCAGTACTTC.

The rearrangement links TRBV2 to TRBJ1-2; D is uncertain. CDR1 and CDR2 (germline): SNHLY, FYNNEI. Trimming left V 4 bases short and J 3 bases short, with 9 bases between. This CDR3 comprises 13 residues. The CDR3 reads CASSAREYYGYTF. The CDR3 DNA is TGTGCCAGCAGTGCCCGGGAATACTATGGCTACACCTTC.

The CDR3 nucleotides read TGTGCCATCGTCAGGGTAGCGGGGCCCTACGAGCAGTACGTC. Translating gives CAIVRVAGPYEQYV. The genes are TRBV10-3 and TRBJ2-7, with 8 bases aligning to TRBD2. CDR1 ENHRY and CDR2 SYGVKD come from the germline V gene. The junction had 8 bases not matched to a gene; V was cut back by 8 bases and J by 2 bases. This CDR3 has 14 amino acids.

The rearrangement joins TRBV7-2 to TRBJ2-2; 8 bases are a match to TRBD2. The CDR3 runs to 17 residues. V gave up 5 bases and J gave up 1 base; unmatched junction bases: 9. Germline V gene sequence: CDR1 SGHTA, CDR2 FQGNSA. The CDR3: CASSLRAGGQNTGELFF. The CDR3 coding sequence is TGTGCCAGCAGCCTGCGGGCGGGGGGACAGAACACCGGGGAGCTGTTTTTT.

The CDR3 DNA reads TGCGCCAGCAGCTTCCCGGGGGGAGAGACCCAGTACTTC. Translated, it gives CASSFPGGETQYF. The chain links TRBV5-1 to TRBJ2-5; 7 nucleotides agree with TRBD2. After removal of 2 bases from V and 4 bases from J, the junction contained 2 bases not matched to a gene. Germline-derived CDR1 and CDR2 are SGHRS and YFSETQ. The CDR3 runs to 13 residues.

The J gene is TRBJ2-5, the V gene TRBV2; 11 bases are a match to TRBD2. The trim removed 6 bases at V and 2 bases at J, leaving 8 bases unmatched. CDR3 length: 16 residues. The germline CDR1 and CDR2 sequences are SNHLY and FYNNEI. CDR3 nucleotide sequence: TGTGCCAGCAGCCGAGGGCTAGCGGGGGGACAAGAGACCCAGTACTTC. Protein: CASSRGLAGGQETQYF. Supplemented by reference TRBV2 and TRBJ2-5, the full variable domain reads EPEVTQTPSHQVTQMGQEVILRCVPISNHLYFYWYRQILGQKVEFLVSFYNNEISEKSEIFDDQFSVERPDGSNFTLKIRSTKLEDSAMYFCASSRGLAGGQETQYFGPGTRLLVL.

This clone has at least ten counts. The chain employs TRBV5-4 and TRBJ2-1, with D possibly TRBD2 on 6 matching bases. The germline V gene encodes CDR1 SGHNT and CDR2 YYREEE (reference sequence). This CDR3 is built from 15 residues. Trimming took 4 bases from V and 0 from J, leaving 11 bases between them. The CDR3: CASSRGTGSYNEQFF. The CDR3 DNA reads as TGTGCCAGCAGCCGCGGGACGGGCTCCTACAATGAGCAGTTCTTC. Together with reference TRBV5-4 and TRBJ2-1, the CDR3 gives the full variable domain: ETGVTQSPTHLIKTRGQQVTLRCSSQSGHNTVSWYQQALGQGPQFIFQYYREEENGRGNFPPRFSGLQFPNYSSELNVNALELDDSALYLCASSRGTGSYNEQFFGPGTRLTVL.

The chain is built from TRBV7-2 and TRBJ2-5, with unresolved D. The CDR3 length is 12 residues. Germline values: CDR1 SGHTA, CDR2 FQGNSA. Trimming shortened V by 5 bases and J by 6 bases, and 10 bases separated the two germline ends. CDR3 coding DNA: TGTGCCAGCAGCCTTATTGTCCAGACCCAGTACTTC. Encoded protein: CASSLIVQTQYF. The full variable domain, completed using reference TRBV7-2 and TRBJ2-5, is GAGVSQSPSNKVTEKGKDVELRCDPISGHTALYWYRQSLGQGLEFLIYFQGNSAPDKSGLPSDRFSAERTGGSVSTLTIQRTQQEDSAVYLCASSLIVQTQYFGPGTRLLVL.